This TCR beta chain emerged from a study of regulatory T cells in long-lasting Graves disease. Combining iRepertoire HTBI primers with Arm-PCR of CDR3 regions, the authors built TCR beta libraries. MiXCR, applied by TCRdb to the multiplex PCR reads, yields one record per CDR3 protein. The sample contains 450,000 to 650,000 distinct CDR3 sequences, 15% to 20% of which appear only once. Time point described: newly diagnosed GD, antithyroid drugs for less than 3 months. PBMCs were the source of the RNA used for TCR sequencing. The EDTA tubes were filled with 8 to 9.5 milliliters of drawn peripheral blood. The same sample was also used in a study of T cells in Graves' hyperthyroidism and ophthalmopathy. That paper states: Among thyroid clonotypes expanded above 0.001, most also appeared in blood.

Source: peripheral blood mononuclear cells (PBMCs), taken at new diagnosis, from a patient treated with antithyroid drugs. The source of this sequence is a woman aged 40-65 years with Graves disease.

CDR3 DNA: TGTGCCAGCAGTGAAGCTAGGGCTAGCCGGCGAGAGACCCAGTACTTC. It encodes CASSEARASRRETQYF. J is TRBJ2-5 and V is TRBV6-1; D is possibly TRBD2 (5 bases). This CDR3 has 16 residues. From germline, CDR1 is MNHNS and CDR2 SASEGT. V lost 0 bases and J 4 bases, leaving 15 bases between the germline ends.